The 16 T cell receptor beta chains in this list originate from one sample, sequenced in a study of CD8 T cells in Susac syndrome. The RNA, roughly 0.5 to 1 ug, was put through reverse transcription using random hexamers. TCRdb re-derived calls from the immunoSEQ multiplex PCR reads in MiXCR, one entry per CDR3 protein. This table holds 400,000 to 550,000 distinct CDR3 sequences, around 85% found once. The sample taken for sequencing was CD8+ T cells from PBMCs. Every receptor here comes from a human donor with multiple sclerosis.

This clonotype turned up a few times. The chain has TRBV29-1 and TRBJ2-2; TRBD1 agrees at 7 bases. The V gene end was trimmed by 4 bases and the J gene end by 4 bases; junction bases not matched to a gene: 6. From germline, CDR1 is SQVTM and CDR2 ANQGSEA. This CDR3 region has 14 residues. CDR3 loop: CSVAPTGITGELFF. DNA of the CDR3: TGCAGCGTTGCCCCGACAGGGATCACCGGGGAGCTGTTTTTT.

The rearrangement joins TRBV19 to TRBJ2-7; 9 bases line up with TRBD2. The V and J ends lost 8 bases and 3 bases, in that order; junction bases with no gene match: 8. The CDR3 length is 14 residues. Germline assignment: CDR1 LNHDA and CDR2 SQIVND (reference sequence). CDR3 in amino acids: CASFRREGNYEQYF. The DNA for the CDR3 is TGTGCCAGTTTCCGGCGGGAGGGGAACTACGAGCAGTACTTC.

The chain employs TRBV7-9 and TRBJ1-2, with a weak D call TRBD1 (5 bases). Trimming shortened V by 3 bases and J by 6 bases, and 14 bases separated the two germline ends. The germline V gene has CDR1 SEHNR and CDR2 FQNEAQ (reference sequence). This CDR3 contains 14 residues. The chain's CDR3 is CASSFDRQMDGYTF. CDR3 DNA: TGTGCCAGCAGCTTTGATCGACAGATGGATGGCTACACCTTC.

This chain connects TRBV27 to TRBJ2-5, with TRBD2 matching 14 bases. This CDR3 is 16 amino acids long. J lost 4 bases, V lost 4 bases, and 5 bases had no gene match. In germline, CDR1 is MNHEY, CDR2 SMNVEV (reference sequence). This CDR3 reads CASSSGLAGGGETQYF. Here the CDR3 DNA reads TGTGCCAGCAGTTCCGGACTAGCGGGAGGCGGAGAGACCCAGTACTTC.

CDR3 coding DNA: TGTGCCAGTAGTCCCTTGGGAGTAACCTACGAGCAGTACTTC. This codes for CASSPLGVTYEQYF. The genes are TRBV19 and TRBJ2-7; a possible D gene is TRBD2 (5 bases). The germline V and J ends were trimmed by 5 bases and 2 bases, with 13 bases remaining between them. Germline values: CDR1 LNHDA, CDR2 SQIVND (reference sequence). The CDR3 has 14 amino acids.

Written as DNA, the CDR3 is TGCAGTGCTAGAGATCTTTCGGGGCGACCATATGAGCAGTTCTTC. As protein: CSARDLSGRPYEQFF. The chain employs TRBV20-1 and TRBJ2-1; D tentatively reads TRBD1 or TRBD2 (5 bases each). Germline CDR1 and CDR2: DFQATT and SNEGSKA (reference sequence). V was pared by 0 bases and J by 8 bases, with 17 bases between. There are 15 residues in the CDR3.

The V call is TRBV29-1, the J call TRBJ2-7; a possible D gene is TRBD1 (6 bases). Deletions cut 6 bases from V and 0 bases from J, with 9 bases between. Germline CDR1 SQVTM, CDR2 ANQGSEA. The CDR3 length is 12 residues. The CDR3 spells CSVTGSSYEQYF. For the CDR3, the DNA is TGCAGCGTAACAGGGAGCTCCTACGAGCAGTACTTC.

The chain recombines TRBV20-1 with TRBJ2-7; TRBD2 matches at 8 bases. Germline loops: CDR1 DFQATT, CDR2 SNEGSKA (reference sequence). The junction had 18 bases not matched to a gene; V was cut back by 2 bases and J by 6 bases. The CDR3 totals 17 residues. CDR3 bases: TGCAGTGCTAGAAGGCTCGGGCATCTAGTAGCGGGAAGCGAGCAGTACTTC. It specifies CSARRLGHLVAGSEQYF.

This chain links TRBV5-1 with TRBJ1-1; D perhaps matches TRBD1 (6 bases). Germline CDR1 is SGHRS and CDR2 is YFSETQ. The V and J ends lost 4 bases and 3 bases respectively, with 19 bases between them. The CDR3 is 16 amino acids. The CDR3 DNA reads as TGCGCCAGCAGCCCCCGGGGGCCCCCGTTGGACACTGAAGCTTTCTTT. Its translation is CASSPRGPPLDTEAFF.

The CDR3 DNA reads as TGTGCCTGGAGTGTAGGTGTCAGGGGGACTGAAGCTTTCTTT. Protein sequence: CAWSVGVRGTEAFF. The V call is TRBV30, the J call TRBJ1-1; 7 nucleotides match TRBD1. In germline, CDR1 is GTSNPN, CDR2 SVGIG (reference sequence). The length of the CDR3 is 14 residues. Losses at the gene ends were 0 bases for V and 5 bases for J; bases not matched to a gene: 6.

The J gene is TRBJ1-5, the V gene TRBV4-1; D remains unclear. V gave up 1 base and J gave up 9 bases, with 13 bases separating them. Germline assignment: CDR1 MGHRA and CDR2 YSYEKL. This CDR3 has 14 residues. The CDR3 protein is CASSQVGSIAPQHF. For the CDR3, the DNA is TGCGCCAGCAGCCAAGTTGGCAGTATAGCGCCCCAGCATTTT.

The gene calls are TRBV27 and TRBJ2-7, with D uncertain. Looked up from germline, CDR1 is MNHEY and CDR2 is SMNVEV (reference sequence). V was shortened by 3 bases and J by 1 base, with 7 bases between the two germline ends. The CDR3 has 13 residues. The CDR3 DNA is TGTGCCAGCAGTTTTAAAGGATCCTACGAGCAGTACTTC. Its translation: CASSFKGSYEQYF.

This chain uses TRBV7-6 with TRBJ1-1; D ambiguous. V lost 1 base to trimming and J lost 4 bases, with 13 bases between them. This CDR3 comprises 15 residues. Germline V gene lookup returns CDR1 SGHVS and CDR2 FNYEAQ. The CDR3 region has the DNA TGTGCCAGCAGCTTAGGGGCTGGCGGCCCCACTGAAGCTTTCTTT. Its translation: CASSLGAGGPTEAFF.

V usage is TRBV4-1 and J usage is TRBJ2-4; 9 nucleotides line up with TRBD1. CDR1 is MGHRA and CDR2 is YSYEKL in the germline V gene. This CDR3 has 14 residues. Trimming removed 1 base from V and 11 bases from J; junction bases left unmatched: 6. Here the CDR3 DNA reads TGCGCCAGCAGCCAAGTAGGGACAGGGTTAGTTCAGTACTTC. As protein: CASSQVGTGLVQYF.

The genes are TRBV29-1 and TRBJ1-1; no firm D call. Germline V gene lookup returns CDR1 SQVTM and CDR2 ANQGSEA. The CDR3 has 12 amino acids. V was shortened by 7 bases and J by 7 bases, with 16 bases between the two germline ends. The DNA for the CDR3 is TGCAGCGCCGCGGACTCATTCGTTGAAGCTTTCTTT. Translated: CSAADSFVEAFF.

The genes are TRBV28 and TRBJ1-2; D is unresolved. Per the germline V gene, CDR1 is MDHEN and CDR2 is SYDVKM. The length of the CDR3 is 14 residues. The ends were cut back, 2 bases at V and 4 bases at J, with 11 bases in the middle. CDR3 sequence: CASSLPGWVYGYTF. The DNA for the CDR3 is TGTGCCAGCAGTTTACCCGGGTGGGTCTATGGCTACACCTTC.